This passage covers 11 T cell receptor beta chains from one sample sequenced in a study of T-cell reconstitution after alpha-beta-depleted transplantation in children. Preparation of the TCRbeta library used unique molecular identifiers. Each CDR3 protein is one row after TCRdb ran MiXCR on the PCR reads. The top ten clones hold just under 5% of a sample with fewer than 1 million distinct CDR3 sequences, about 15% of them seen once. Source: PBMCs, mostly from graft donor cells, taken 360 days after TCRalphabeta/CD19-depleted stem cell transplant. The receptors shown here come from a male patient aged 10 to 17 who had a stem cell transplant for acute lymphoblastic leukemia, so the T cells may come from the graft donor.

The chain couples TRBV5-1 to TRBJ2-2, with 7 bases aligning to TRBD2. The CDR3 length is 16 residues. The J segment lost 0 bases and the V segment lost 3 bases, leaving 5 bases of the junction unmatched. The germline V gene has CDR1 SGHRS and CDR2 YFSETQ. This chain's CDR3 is CASSWGDYSNTGELFF. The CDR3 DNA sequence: TGCGCCAGCAGCTGGGGGGACTACTCGAACACCGGGGAGCTGTTTTTT. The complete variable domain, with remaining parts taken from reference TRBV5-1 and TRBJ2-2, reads KAGVTQTPRYLIKTRGQQVTLSCSPISGHRSVSWYQQTPGQGLQFLFEYFSETQRNKGNFPGRFSGRQFSNSRSEMNVSTLELGDSALYLCASSWGDYSNTGELFFGEGSRLTVL.

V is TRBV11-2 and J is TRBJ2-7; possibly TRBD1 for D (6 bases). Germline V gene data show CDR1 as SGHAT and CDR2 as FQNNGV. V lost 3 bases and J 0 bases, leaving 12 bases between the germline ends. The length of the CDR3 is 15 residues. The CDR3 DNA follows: TGTGCCAGCAGCTTCGGACAGTTCAGCTCCTACGAGCAGTACTTC. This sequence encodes CASSFGQFSSYEQYF.

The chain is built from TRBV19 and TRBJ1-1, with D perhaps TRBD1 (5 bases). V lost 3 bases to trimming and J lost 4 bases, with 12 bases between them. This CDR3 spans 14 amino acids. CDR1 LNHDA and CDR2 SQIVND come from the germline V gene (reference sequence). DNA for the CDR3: TGTGCCAGTAGTATCGGACTGAGGGGCACTGAAGCTTTCTTT. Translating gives CASSIGLRGTEAFF.

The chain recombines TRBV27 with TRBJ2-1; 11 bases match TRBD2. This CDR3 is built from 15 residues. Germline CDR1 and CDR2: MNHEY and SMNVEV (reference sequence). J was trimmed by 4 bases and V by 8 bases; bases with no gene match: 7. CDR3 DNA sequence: TGTGCCAGCTGCATCGGGACTAGCGGTTACAATGAGCAGTTCTTC. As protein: CASCIGTSGYNEQFF.

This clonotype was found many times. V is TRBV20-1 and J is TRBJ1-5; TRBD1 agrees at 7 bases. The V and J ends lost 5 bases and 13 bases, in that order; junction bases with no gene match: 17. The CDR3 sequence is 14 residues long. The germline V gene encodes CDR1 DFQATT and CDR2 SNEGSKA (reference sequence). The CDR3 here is CSALGQALWVGQHF. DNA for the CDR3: TGCAGTGCTCTAGGACAGGCTCTCTGGGTGGGACAGCATTTT.

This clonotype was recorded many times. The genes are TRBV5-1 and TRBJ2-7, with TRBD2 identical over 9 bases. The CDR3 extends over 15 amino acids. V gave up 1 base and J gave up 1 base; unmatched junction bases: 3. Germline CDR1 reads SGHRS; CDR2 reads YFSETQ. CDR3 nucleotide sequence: TGCGCCAGCAGCTTGAGCCTAGCGGGGTCCTACGAGCAGTACTTC. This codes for CASSLSLAGSYEQYF.

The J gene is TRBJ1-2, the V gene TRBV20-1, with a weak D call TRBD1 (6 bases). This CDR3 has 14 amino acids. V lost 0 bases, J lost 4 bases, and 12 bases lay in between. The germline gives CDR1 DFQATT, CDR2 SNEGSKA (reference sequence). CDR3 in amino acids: CSAREVEQGYGYTF. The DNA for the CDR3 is TGCAGTGCTAGAGAGGTTGAACAGGGCTATGGCTACACCTTC.

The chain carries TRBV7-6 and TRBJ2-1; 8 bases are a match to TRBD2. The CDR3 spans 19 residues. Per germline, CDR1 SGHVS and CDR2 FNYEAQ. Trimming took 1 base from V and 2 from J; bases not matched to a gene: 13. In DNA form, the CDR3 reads TGTGCCAGCAGCTTAGGACTTCTCTTAGCGGGACTACCCTACAATGAGCAGTTCTTC. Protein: CASSLGLLLAGLPYNEQFF. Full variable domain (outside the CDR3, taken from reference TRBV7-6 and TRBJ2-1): GAGVSQSPRYKVTKRGQDVALRCDPISGHVSLYWYRQALGQGPEFLTYFNYEAQQDKSGLPNDRFSAERPEGSISTLTIQRTEQRDSAMYRCASSLGLLLAGLPYNEQFFGPGTRLTVL.

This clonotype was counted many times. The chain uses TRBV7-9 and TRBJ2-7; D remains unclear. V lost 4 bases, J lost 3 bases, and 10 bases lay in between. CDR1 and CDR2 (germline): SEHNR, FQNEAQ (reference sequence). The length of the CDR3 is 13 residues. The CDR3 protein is CASSSSRFYEQYF. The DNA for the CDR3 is TGTGCCAGCAGCTCTTCCCGCTTCTACGAGCAGTACTTC.

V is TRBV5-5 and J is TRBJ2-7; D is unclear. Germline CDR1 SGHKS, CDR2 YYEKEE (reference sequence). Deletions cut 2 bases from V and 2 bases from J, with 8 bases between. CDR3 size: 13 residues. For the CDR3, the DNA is TGTGCCAGCAGCTTTGGAGTAGCCTACGAGCAGTACTTC. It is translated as CASSFGVAYEQYF.

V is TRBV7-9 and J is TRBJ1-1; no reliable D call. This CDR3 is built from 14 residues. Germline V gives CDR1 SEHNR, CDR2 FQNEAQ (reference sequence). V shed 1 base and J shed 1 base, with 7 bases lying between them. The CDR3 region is CASSLGSWNTEAFF. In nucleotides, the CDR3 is TGTGCCAGCAGCTTAGGAAGCTGGAACACTGAAGCTTTCTTT.